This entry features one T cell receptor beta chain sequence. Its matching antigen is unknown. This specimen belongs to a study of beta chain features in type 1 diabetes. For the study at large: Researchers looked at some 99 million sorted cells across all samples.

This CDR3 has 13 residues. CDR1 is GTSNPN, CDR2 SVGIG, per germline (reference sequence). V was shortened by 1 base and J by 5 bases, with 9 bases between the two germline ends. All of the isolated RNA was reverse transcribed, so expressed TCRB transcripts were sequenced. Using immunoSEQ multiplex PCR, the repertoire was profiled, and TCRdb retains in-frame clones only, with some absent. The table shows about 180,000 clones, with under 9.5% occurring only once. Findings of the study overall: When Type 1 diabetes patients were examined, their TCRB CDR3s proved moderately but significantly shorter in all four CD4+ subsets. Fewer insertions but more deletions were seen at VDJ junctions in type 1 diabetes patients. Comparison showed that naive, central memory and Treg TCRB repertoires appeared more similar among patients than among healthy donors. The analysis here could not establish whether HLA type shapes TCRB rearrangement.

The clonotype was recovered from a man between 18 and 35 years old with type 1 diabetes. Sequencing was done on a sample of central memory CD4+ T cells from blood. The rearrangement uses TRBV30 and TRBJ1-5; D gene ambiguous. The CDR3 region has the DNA TGTGCCTGGAGTGGCAGTCTGCATCAGCCCCAGCATTTT. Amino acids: CAWSGSLHQPQHF.